These 8 T cell receptor beta chains were all obtained from the same sample, sequenced in a study of CD8+ T cells in alopecia areata. Regarding treatment: oral pan-JAK inhibitor, 5-10 mg twice daily. Extracted RNA was reverse transcribed into cDNA, the sequencing template. Data came from immunoSEQ multiplex PCR; TCRdb stores just in-frame clones and leaves some out. The table lists about 42,000 clones, just over 65% of them singletons. Material: CD8+ T cells sorted from blood, obtained at week 4, from a patient treated with tofacitinib. These receptor sequences come from a human donor with alopecia areata.

This sequence joins TRBV5-1 and TRBJ2-7; a possible D gene is TRBD1 (5 bases). Between the trimmed V and J ends, which lost 5 bases and 2 bases, there was a span of 11 bases. Looked up from germline, CDR1 is SGHRS and CDR2 is YFSETQ. The CDR3 has 13 amino acids. CDR3 DNA: TGCGCCAGCAGGCAGGCGGACACCTACGAGCAGTACTTC. Translation gives CASRQADTYEQYF.

The sample holds one count of this clone. This chain connects TRBV29-1 to TRBJ1-2, with a weak D call TRBD1 (5 bases). This CDR3 comprises 14 residues. Germline loops: CDR1 SQVTM, CDR2 ANQGSEA. V gave up 5 bases and J gave up 0 bases, with 13 bases separating them. This CDR3 reads CSVQDTSANYGYTF. The CDR3 region has the DNA TGCAGCGTTCAGGACACCTCTGCTAACTATGGCTACACCTTC. Together with reference TRBV29-1 and TRBJ1-2, the CDR3 gives the full variable domain: SAVISQKPSRDICQRGTSLTIQCQVDSQVTMMFWYRQQPGQSLTLIATANQGSEATYESGFVIDKFPISRPNLTFSTLTVSNMSPEDSSIYLCSVQDTSANYGYTFGSGTRLTVV.

This clone turned up a few times. The chain carries TRBV10-3 and TRBJ1-5; unclear D gene. Germline V gene sequence: CDR1 ENHRY, CDR2 SYGVKD. This CDR3 has 15 residues. Trimming pared 2 bases from V and 5 bases from J, leaving 13 bases between. The DNA for the CDR3 is TGTGCCATCAGTGAGGGGCCCCAGACGGATCAGCCCCAGCATTTT. Protein sequence: CAISEGPQTDQPQHF.

The chain combines TRBV27 with TRBJ1-4; D is possibly TRBD1 (5 bases). The germline V gene has CDR1 MNHEY and CDR2 SMNVEV (reference sequence). The CDR3 is made up of 14 amino acids. The V end lost 7 bases, the J end lost 7 bases, and 16 bases lay between the germline ends. DNA for the CDR3: TGTGCCAGCAAAGGGGTCGGGGGGAGTGAAAAACTGTTTTTT. As protein: CASKGVGGSEKLFF.

DNA for the CDR3: TGTGCCAGCAGTGATGAGCCAGTCTATGGCTACACCTTC. It yields the protein CASSDEPVYGYTF. The rearrangement links TRBV25-1 to TRBJ1-2; D ambiguous. This CDR3 is 13 amino acids long. V lost 3 bases and J 4 bases, leaving 9 bases between the germline ends. Looked up from germline, CDR1 is MGHDK and CDR2 is SYGVNS.

The V call is TRBV29-1, the J call TRBJ1-1; tentative D call: TRBD1 (6 bases). The V gene lost 4 bases and the J gene lost 11 bases, with 11 bases spanning the gap. This CDR3 contains 10 residues. The germline V gene has CDR1 SQVTM and CDR2 ANQGSEA. CDR3 DNA: TGCAGCGTTGCGGGGGCCGGGGCTTTCTTT. Amino acid sequence: CSVAGAGAFF.

The chain has TRBV29-1 and TRBJ2-7; D gene ambiguous. V lost 5 bases to trimming and J lost 5 bases, with 10 bases between them. The CDR3 sequence is 11 residues long. Per germline, CDR1 SQVTM and CDR2 ANQGSEA. CDR3 amino acids: CSVFKGHEQYF. CDR3 DNA sequence: TGCAGCGTTTTTAAAGGACACGAGCAGTACTTC.

The chain joins TRBV2 to TRBJ1-1; no reliable D call. V dropped 4 bases and J dropped 1 base, with 4 bases sitting between them. The CDR3 contains 12 residues. Germline assignment: CDR1 SNHLY and CDR2 FYNNEI. CDR3 coding DNA: TGTGCCAGCAGTGTGCCGAACACTGAAGCTTTCTTT. Translating gives CASSVPNTEAFF.